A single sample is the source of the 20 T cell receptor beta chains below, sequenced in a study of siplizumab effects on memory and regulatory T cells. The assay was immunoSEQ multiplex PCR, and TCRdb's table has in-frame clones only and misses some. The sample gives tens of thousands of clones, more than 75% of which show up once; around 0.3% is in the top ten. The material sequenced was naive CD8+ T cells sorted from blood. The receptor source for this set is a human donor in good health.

The CDR3 sequence: CASSIPGNEQFF. The CDR3 DNA reads TGTGCCAGCAGTATTCCCGGGAATGAGCAGTTCTTC. The V call is TRBV27, the J call TRBJ2-1; D is unresolved. Germline lookup yields CDR1 MNHEY and CDR2 SMNVEV (reference sequence). This CDR3 comprises 12 residues. V lost 5 bases and J lost 7, with 9 bases in between.

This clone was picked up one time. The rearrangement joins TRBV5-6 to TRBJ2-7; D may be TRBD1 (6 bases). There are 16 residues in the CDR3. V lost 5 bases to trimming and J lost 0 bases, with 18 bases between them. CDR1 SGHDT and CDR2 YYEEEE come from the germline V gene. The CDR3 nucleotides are TGTGCCAGCAGAGGCCCAGGGGAGCGGAACTCCTACGAGCAGTACTTC. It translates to CASRGPGERNSYEQYF.

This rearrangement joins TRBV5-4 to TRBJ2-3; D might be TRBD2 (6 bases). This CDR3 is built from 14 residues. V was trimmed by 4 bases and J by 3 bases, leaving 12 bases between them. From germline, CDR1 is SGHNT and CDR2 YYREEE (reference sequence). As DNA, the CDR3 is TGTGCCAGCAGCCCGCCCGGGGGAACAGATACGCAGTATTTT. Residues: CASSPPGGTDTQYF.

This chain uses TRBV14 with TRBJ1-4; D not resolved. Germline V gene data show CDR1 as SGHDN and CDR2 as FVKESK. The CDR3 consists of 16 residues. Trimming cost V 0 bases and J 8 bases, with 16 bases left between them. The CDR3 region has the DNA TGTGCCAGCAGCCAAGATCCTGATAGGTTAGGAGAAAAACTGTTTTTT. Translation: CASSQDPDRLGEKLFF.

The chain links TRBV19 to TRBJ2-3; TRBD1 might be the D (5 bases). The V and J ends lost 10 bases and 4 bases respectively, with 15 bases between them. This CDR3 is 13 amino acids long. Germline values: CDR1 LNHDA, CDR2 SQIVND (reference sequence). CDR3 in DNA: TGTGCCACAGTGGACATCATGGCAGATACGCAGTATTTT. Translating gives CATVDIMADTQYF.

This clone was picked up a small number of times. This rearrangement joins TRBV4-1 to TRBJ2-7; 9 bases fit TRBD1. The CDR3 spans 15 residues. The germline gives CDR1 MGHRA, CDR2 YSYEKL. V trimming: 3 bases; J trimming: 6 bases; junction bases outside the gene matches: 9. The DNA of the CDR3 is TGCGCCAGCAGCCAGCCGGGACAGGGTCCGGGCGAGCAGTACTTC. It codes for CASSQPGQGPGEQYF.

CDR3 loop: CASSTTDRAKEYQETQYF. The CDR3 DNA is TGTGCCAGCAGCACAACGGACAGAGCGAAAGAGTACCAAGAGACCCAGTACTTC. The rearrangement uses TRBV7-9 and TRBJ2-5; a possible D gene is TRBD1 (6 bases). The CDR3 extends over 18 amino acids. V was trimmed by 5 bases and J by 0 bases, leaving 22 bases between them. Germline CDR1 SEHNR, CDR2 FQNEAQ (reference sequence).

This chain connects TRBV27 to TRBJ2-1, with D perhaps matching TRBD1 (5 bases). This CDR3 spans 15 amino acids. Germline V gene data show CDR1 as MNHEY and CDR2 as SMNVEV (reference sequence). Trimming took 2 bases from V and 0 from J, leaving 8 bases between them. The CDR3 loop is CASSLMQGSYNEQFF. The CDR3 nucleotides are TGTGCCAGCAGTTTAATGCAGGGCTCCTACAATGAGCAGTTCTTC.

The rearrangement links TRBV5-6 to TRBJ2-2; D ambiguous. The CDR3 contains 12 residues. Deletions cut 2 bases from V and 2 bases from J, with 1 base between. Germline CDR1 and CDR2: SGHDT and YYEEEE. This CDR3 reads CASSFNTGELFF. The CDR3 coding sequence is TGTGCCAGCAGCTTCAACACCGGGGAGCTGTTTTTT.

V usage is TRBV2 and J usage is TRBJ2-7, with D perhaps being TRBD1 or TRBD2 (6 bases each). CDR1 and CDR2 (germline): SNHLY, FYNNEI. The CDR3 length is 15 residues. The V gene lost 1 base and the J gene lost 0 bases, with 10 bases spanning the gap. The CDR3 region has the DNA TGTGCCAGCAGTGAAGGCCGGGGGCTCTCCTACGAGCAGTACTTC. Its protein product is CASSEGRGLSYEQYF.

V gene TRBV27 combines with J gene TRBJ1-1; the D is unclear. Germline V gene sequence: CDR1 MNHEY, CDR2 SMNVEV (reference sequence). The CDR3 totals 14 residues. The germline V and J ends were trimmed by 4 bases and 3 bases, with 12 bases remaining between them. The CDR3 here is CASSSQMRDTEAFF. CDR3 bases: TGTGCCAGCAGTTCGCAGATGCGGGACACTGAAGCTTTCTTT.

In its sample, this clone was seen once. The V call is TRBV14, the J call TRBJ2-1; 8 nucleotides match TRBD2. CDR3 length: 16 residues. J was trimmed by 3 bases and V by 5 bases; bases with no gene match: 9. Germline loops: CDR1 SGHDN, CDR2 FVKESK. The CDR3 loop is CASSVTSVGNYNEQFF. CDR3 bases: TGTGCCAGCAGCGTGACTAGCGTGGGTAACTACAATGAGCAGTTCTTC.

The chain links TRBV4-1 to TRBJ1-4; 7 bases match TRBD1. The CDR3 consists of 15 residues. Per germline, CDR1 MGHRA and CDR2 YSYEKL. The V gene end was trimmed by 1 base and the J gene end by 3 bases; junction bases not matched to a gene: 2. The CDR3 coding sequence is TGCGCCAGCAGCCAAGGGGACAGCTCTAATGAAAAACTGTTTTTT. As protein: CASSQGDSSNEKLFF.

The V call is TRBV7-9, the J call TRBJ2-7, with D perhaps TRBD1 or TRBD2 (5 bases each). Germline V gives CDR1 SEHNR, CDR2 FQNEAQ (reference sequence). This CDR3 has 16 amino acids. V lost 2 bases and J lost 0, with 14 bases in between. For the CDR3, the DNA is TGTGCCAGCAGCTTACCAAGGGACGGAACCTCCTACGAGCAGTACTTC. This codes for CASSLPRDGTSYEQYF. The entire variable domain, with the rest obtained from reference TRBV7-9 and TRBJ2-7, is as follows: DTGVSQNPRHKITKRGQNVTFRCDPISEHNRLYWYRQTLGQGPEFLTYFQNEAQLEKSRLLSDRFSAERPKGSFSTLEIQRTEQGDSAMYLCASSLPRDGTSYEQYFGPGTRLTVT.

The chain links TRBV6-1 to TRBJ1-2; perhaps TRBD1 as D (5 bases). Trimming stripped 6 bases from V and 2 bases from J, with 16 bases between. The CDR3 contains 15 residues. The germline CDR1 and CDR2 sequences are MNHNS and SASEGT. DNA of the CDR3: TGTGCCAGCAGGCGTTCGACAGAGCCCAACTATGGCTACACCTTC. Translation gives CASRRSTEPNYGYTF.

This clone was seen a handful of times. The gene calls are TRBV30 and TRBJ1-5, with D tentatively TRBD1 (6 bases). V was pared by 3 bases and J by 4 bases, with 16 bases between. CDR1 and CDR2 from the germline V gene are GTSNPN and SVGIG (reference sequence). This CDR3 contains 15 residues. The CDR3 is CAWSTSQGRNQPQHF. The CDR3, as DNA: TGTGCCTGGAGCACATCCCAGGGGCGAAATCAGCCCCAGCATTTT.

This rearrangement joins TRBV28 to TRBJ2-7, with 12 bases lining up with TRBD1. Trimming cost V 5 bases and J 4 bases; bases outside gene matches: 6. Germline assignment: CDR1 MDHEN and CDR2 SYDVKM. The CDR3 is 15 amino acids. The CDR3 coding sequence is TGTGCCAGCAGTCTTCAGGGACAGGGGGCATACGAGCAGTACTTC. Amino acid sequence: CASSLQGQGAYEQYF.

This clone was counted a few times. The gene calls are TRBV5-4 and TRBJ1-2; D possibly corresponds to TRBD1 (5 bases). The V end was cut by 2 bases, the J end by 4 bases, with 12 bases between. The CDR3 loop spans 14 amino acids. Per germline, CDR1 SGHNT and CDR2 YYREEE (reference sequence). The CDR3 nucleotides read TGTGCCAGCAGCTTAGGGGAGGCTCTCTATGGCTACACCTTC. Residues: CASSLGEALYGYTF.

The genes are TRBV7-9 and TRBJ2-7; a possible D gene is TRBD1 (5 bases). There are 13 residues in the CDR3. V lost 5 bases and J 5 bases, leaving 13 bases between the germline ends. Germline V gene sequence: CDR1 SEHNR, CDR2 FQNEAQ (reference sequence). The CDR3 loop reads CASSPPSDNEQYF. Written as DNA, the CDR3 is TGTGCCAGCAGCCCCCCTTCGGACAACGAGCAGTACTTC.

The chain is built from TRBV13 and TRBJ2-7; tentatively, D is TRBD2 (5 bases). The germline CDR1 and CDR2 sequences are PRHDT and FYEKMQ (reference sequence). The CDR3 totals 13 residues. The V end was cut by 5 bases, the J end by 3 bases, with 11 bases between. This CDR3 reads CASSLSGNYEQYF. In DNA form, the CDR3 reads TGTGCCAGCAGCCTGTCGGGGAACTACGAGCAGTACTTC.